These 22 T cell receptor beta chains were all obtained from the same sample, sequenced in a study of brain T cells in children with intractable seizures. Time point defined: blood from clinic visit 5 months post-surgery; TSC patient then seizure free. The data were produced by immunoSEQ multiplex PCR, yet TCRdb's version contains in-frame clones alone and is incomplete. The repertoire holds hundreds of thousands of clones, with over 90% as singletons. The specimen comprised peripheral blood, sampled 4 to 5 months after surgery. Source of these receptors: a boy in the first two years of life with tuberous sclerosis and intractable seizures.

This chain uses TRBV6-2 or TRBV6-3 with TRBJ2-3, with 11 bases matching TRBD2. The germline V gene has CDR1 MNHEY and CDR2 SVGEGT. V was pared by 2 bases and J by 0 bases, with 4 bases of the junction left unmatched. The CDR3 covers 17 residues. CDR3 nucleotides: TGTGCCAGCAGTTACGTTGGACTAGCGGGTAGCACAGATACGCAGTATTTT. Residues: CASSYVGLAGSTDTQYF.

V and J are TRBV19 and TRBJ1-5; 8 positions match TRBD1. Germline lookup yields CDR1 LNHDA and CDR2 SQIVND (reference sequence). The length of the CDR3 is 13 residues. Trimming cost V 6 bases and J 5 bases; bases outside gene matches: 3. The chain's CDR3 is CASSLGQDQPQHF. CDR3 coding DNA: TGTGCCAGTAGCCTGGGACAGGATCAGCCCCAGCATTTT.

The chain uses TRBV3-1 (or the pseudogene TRBV3-2) and TRBJ1-5; a weak D match, TRBD1 (5 bases). V shed 4 bases and J shed 7 bases, with 11 bases lying between them. CDR1 and CDR2 (germline): LGHDT, YNNKEL (reference sequence). The CDR3 contains 13 residues. The CDR3 loop reads CASSRGTSQPQHF. CDR3 bases: TGTGCCAGCAGCCGAGGGACTTCCCAGCCCCAGCATTTT.

CDR3 sequence reads: CASTDLREAFF. The CDR3 nucleotides read TGTGCCAGCACCGATCTACGTGAAGCTTTCTTT. The rearrangement links TRBV12-3 or TRBV12-4 to TRBJ1-1, with D unresolved. The V and J ends lost 7 bases and 7 bases respectively, with 10 bases between them. CDR3 length: 11 amino acids.

This rearrangement joins TRBV21-1 to TRBJ1-1. TRBV21-1 is labeled a pseudogene. This CDR3 contains 14 residues. The DNA for the CDR3 is TGTGCCAGCAGCAAAAGGGGAGAGGGCACTGAAGCTTTCTTT. Translating it yields CASSKRGEGTEAFF.

The chain couples TRBV2 to TRBJ2-1; D is unresolved. Trimming removed 11 bases from V and 8 bases from J, with 13 bases in between. CDR1 and CDR2 from the germline V gene are SNHLY and FYNNEI. The CDR3 contains 11 residues. The CDR3 bases are TGTGCCCCCAGGACCATCGATGAGCAGTTCTTC. This translates into CAPRTIDEQFF. The entire variable domain, with the rest obtained from reference TRBV2 and TRBJ2-1, is as follows: EPEVTQTPSHQVTQMGQEVILRCVPISNHLYFYWYRQILGQKVEFLVSFYNNEISEKSEIFDDQFSVERPDGSNFTLKIRSTKLEDSAMYFCAPRTIDEQFFGPGTRLTVL.

V gene TRBV29-1 combines with J gene TRBJ1-2, with TRBD1 matching 7 bases. The CDR3 covers 12 residues. The germline gives CDR1 SQVTM, CDR2 ANQGSEA. Germline trimming cut 4 bases from V and 6 bases from J; bases unmatched to any gene: 5. CDR3 DNA: TGCAGCGTTGTATACAGGGGCGATGGCTACACCTTC. Translation: CSVVYRGDGYTF.

This chain links TRBV5-8 with TRBJ1-2; D remains ambiguous. CDR3 length: 12 amino acids. V shed 1 base and J shed 4 bases, with 5 bases lying between them. The germline V gene encodes CDR1 SGHTS and CDR2 YDEGEE. CDR3: CASSLQSYGYTF. DNA of the CDR3: TGTGCCAGCAGCTTGCAGAGCTATGGCTACACCTTC. The variable domain in full, completed from reference TRBV5-8 and TRBJ1-2, reads EAGVTQSPTHLIKTRGQQATLRCSPISGHTSVYWYQQALGLGLQFLLWYDEGEERNRGNFPPRFSGRQFPNYSSELNVNALELEDSALYLCASSLQSYGYTFGSGTRLTVV.

The V and J genes are TRBV25-1 and TRBJ1-1; D not resolved. Trimming pared 7 bases from V and 1 base from J, leaving 16 bases between. CDR1 and CDR2 (germline): MGHDK, SYGVNS. The CDR3 has 15 residues. CDR3 sequence: CASTGMEHRNTEAFF. The CDR3 nucleotides read TGTGCCAGCACGGGGATGGAACACAGGAACACTGAAGCTTTCTTT.

The chain employs TRBV30 and TRBJ2-2, with D unclear. Trimming removed 3 bases from V and 5 bases from J, with 7 bases in between. Looked up from germline, CDR1 is GTSNPN and CDR2 is SVGIG (reference sequence). This CDR3 has 12 residues. The CDR3 sequence is CAWSQSTGELFF. The CDR3 region has the DNA TGTGCCTGGAGCCAATCGACCGGGGAGCTGTTTTTT.

The chain joins TRBV19 to TRBJ2-7; D is ambiguous. Germline CDR1 and CDR2: LNHDA and SQIVND (reference sequence). The CDR3 is 14 amino acids. Trimming shortened V by 5 bases and J by 4 bases, and 15 bases separated the two germline ends. CDR3 sequence (DNA): TGTGCCAGTAGTTTCACATCCCTCATTTACGAGCAGTACTTC. Its translation is CASSFTSLIYEQYF.

The chain joins TRBV24-1 to TRBJ2-5, with 8 nucleotides matching TRBD2. The germline V gene encodes CDR1 KGHDR and CDR2 SFDVKD. This CDR3 is 16 amino acids long. Trimming took 4 bases from V and 5 from J; bases not matched to a gene: 11. CDR3 DNA sequence: TGTGCCACCAGTGAGGGAACTAGCGGCACACTCGAGACCCAGTACTTC. The encoded protein is CATSEGTSGTLETQYF.

This chain links TRBV25-1 with TRBJ1-4, with 7 bases lining up with TRBD1. V lost 4 bases and J lost 9; bases outside the gene matches: 5. This CDR3 spans 13 amino acids. In germline, CDR1 is MGHDK, CDR2 SYGVNS. As DNA, the CDR3 is TGTGCCAGCAGTGCAGGGGGTCTACAAAAACTGTTTTTT. Translating gives CASSAGGLQKLFF.

The chain employs TRBV10-3 and TRBJ2-7; perhaps TRBD2 as D (6 bases). Germline CDR1 and CDR2: ENHRY and SYGVKD. Trimming took 10 bases from V and 2 from J, leaving 9 bases between them. The CDR3 runs to 11 residues. CDR3 nucleotides: TGTGCCACCGGGGGTACCTACGAGCAGTACTTC. Protein product: CATGGTYEQYF.

The chain employs TRBV30 and TRBJ1-2; 8 bases agree with TRBD1. V dropped 5 bases and J dropped 2; count of bases not matched to a gene: 4. Germline-derived CDR1 and CDR2 are GTSNPN and SVGIG (reference sequence). The CDR3 covers 13 residues. The CDR3: CAWRTGRNYGYTF. The CDR3 nucleotides read TGTGCCTGGCGGACAGGGCGCAACTATGGCTACACCTTC.

This clone has a single count. The rearrangement links TRBV7-3 to TRBJ1-5; the match to TRBD1 covers 9 bases. The CDR3 totals 15 residues. Germline CDR1 SGHTA, CDR2 FQGTGA. Losses at the gene ends were 3 bases for V and 7 bases for J; bases not matched to a gene: 7. CDR3 residues: CASSFAQGARQPQHF. As DNA, the CDR3 is TGTGCCAGCAGCTTCGCACAGGGGGCGAGGCAGCCCCAGCATTTT.

The rearrangement joins TRBV28 to TRBJ2-5; D possibly corresponds to TRBD2 (6 bases). Germline assignment: CDR1 MDHEN and CDR2 SYDVKM. The CDR3 sequence is 16 residues long. The V end lost 4 bases, the J end lost 2 bases, and 17 bases lay between the germline ends. CDR3 residues: CASSWRQSGFQETQYF. CDR3 DNA sequence: TGTGCCAGCAGTTGGCGTCAGAGCGGGTTTCAAGAGACCCAGTACTTC.

The gene calls are TRBV7-3 and TRBJ2-7, with TRBD2 matching over 8 bases. Germline loops: CDR1 SGHTA, CDR2 FQGTGA. V lost 5 bases, J lost 2 bases, and 8 bases stayed unmatched. The CDR3 sequence is 15 residues long. The CDR3 DNA reads TGTGCCAGCAGCCAGCAAGCGGGAGTCGCCTACGAGCAGTACTTC. Translating it yields CASSQQAGVAYEQYF.

The chain combines TRBV10-2 with TRBJ2-2, with 12 bases matching TRBD2. The CDR3 has 16 amino acids. Germline lookup yields CDR1 WSHSY and CDR2 SAAADI. Losses at the gene ends were 4 bases for V and 0 bases for J; bases not matched to a gene: 0. The DNA of the CDR3 is TGCGCCAGCAGTGGACTAGCGGGAGCGAACACCGGGGAGCTGTTTTTT. Its translation is CASSGLAGANTGELFF.

V gene TRBV5-1 combines with J gene TRBJ2-1; perhaps TRBD2 as D (6 bases). The germline V gene has CDR1 SGHRS and CDR2 YFSETQ. The CDR3 sequence is 15 residues long. V lost 3 bases and J lost 10, with 20 bases in between. The CDR3 DNA reads as TGCGCCAGCAGCTACCGGGACTCCTCCTCGCGGGAGCAGTTCTTC. This gives the protein CASSYRDSSSREQFF. Combining the CDR3 with reference TRBV5-1 and TRBJ2-1 gives the whole variable domain KAGVTQTPRYLIKTRGQQVTLSCSPISGHRSVSWYQQTPGQGLQFLFEYFSETQRNKGNFPGRFSGRQFSNSRSEMNVSTLELGDSALYLCASSYRDSSSREQFFGPGTRLTVL.

V usage is TRBV11-2 and J usage is TRBJ2-7; D is perhaps TRBD1 (7 bases). CDR3 size: 15 residues. CDR1 is SGHAT, CDR2 FQNNGV, per germline. V was shortened by 5 bases and J by 3 bases, with 17 bases between the two germline ends. The DNA for the CDR3 is TGTGCCAGCAGCCCGAGGGACAGACTAGTCTACGAGCAGTACTTC. Amino acid sequence: CASSPRDRLVYEQYF.

The chain has TRBV5-6 and TRBJ2-7; TRBD1 matches at 12 bases. Germline trimming cut 4 bases from V and 2 bases from J; bases unmatched to any gene: 4. Germline loops: CDR1 SGHDT, CDR2 YYEEEE. The CDR3 covers 15 residues. CDR3 nucleotide sequence: TGTGCCAGCAGCGCCGGGACAGGGGGCACCTACGAGCAGTACTTC. Protein sequence: CASSAGTGGTYEQYF.